This T cell receptor beta chain originates from a study of T-cell reconstitution after alpha-beta-depleted transplantation in children. This CDR3 contains 14 residues. The ends lost 4 bases at V and 2 bases at J; junction bases unmatched: 6. Germline loops: CDR1 SGDLS, CDR2 YYNGEE. For TCRbeta, the library was prepared with unique molecular identifiers. MiXCR, applied by TCRdb to the PCR reads, yields one record per CDR3 protein. The sample consists of about 240,000 distinct CDR3 sequences, about a quarter of them appearing once. To note about this clonotype: The antigen is not known.

Study findings and constraints: Surviving thymic progenitors and recipient T cells were the source of high TCRbeta diversity at day 60 in some patients. Approximately two months post-transplant, alpha-beta T cells reportedly originated from several hundred expanded graft clones. The main origin of T-cell counts and diversity one year after transplant was newly produced T cells.

The sequence was obtained from a girl aged 2-15 years with Fanconi anemia, due to receive a stem cell transplant. The rearrangement uses TRBV9 and TRBJ2-7; 7 bases match TRBD1. The sequenced sample was PBMCs, obtained before TCRalphabeta/CD19-depleted stem cell transplant. The CDR3 nucleotides read TGTGCCAGCAGCACAAGACAGGGACCCTACGAGCAGTACTTC. Residues: CASSTRQGPYEQYF.